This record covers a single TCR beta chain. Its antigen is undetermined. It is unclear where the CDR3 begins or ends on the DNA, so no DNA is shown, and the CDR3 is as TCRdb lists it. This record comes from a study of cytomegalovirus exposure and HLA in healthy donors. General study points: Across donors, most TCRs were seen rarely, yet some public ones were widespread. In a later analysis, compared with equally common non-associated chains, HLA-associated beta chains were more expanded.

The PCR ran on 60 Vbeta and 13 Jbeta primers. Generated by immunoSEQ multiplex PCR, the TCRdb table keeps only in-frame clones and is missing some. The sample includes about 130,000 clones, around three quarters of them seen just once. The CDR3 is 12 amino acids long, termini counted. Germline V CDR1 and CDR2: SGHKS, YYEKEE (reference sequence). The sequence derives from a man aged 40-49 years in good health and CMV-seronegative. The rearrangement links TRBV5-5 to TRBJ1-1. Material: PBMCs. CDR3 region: CASSLLYFGAFF.